These 18 T cell receptor beta chains originate from one sample sequenced in a study of cytomegalovirus exposure and HLA in healthy donors. PCR amplification relied on 60 Vbeta primers (plus 13 Jbeta primers). This table comes from immunoSEQ multiplex PCR, and its TCRdb copy is limited to in-frame clones, with some not included. The sample shows 130,000 to 150,000 clones, 65% to 85% of them seen only once. Sequencing was carried out using PBMCs. The receptor source for this set is a woman between 35 and 50 years old in good health and CMV-seropositive.

The V and J genes are TRBV6-5 and TRBJ2-1, with TRBD2 matching over 8 bases. The CDR3 extends over 15 amino acids. Per germline, CDR1 MNHEY and CDR2 SVGAGI. V gave up 0 bases and J gave up 7 bases; unmatched junction bases: 5. The chain's CDR3 is CASSYSTGGLNEQFF. The DNA for the CDR3 is TGTGCCAGCAGTTACTCGACGGGGGGGCTGAATGAGCAGTTCTTC.

J is TRBJ1-2 and V is TRBV19; TRBD1 agrees at 8 bases. The ends lost 8 bases at V and 6 bases at J; junction bases unmatched: 5. The V gene's germline CDR1 is LNHDA and CDR2 SQIVND (reference sequence). This CDR3 comprises 12 residues. The CDR3 DNA is TGTGCCAGTGGCGGACAGGGTAATGGCTACACCTTC. Translation gives CASGGQGNGYTF.

Written as DNA, the CDR3 is TGTGCCAGCAGCGTAGGCGGGGGCCGGGATACGCAGTATTTT. Translation gives CASSVGGGRDTQYF. The chain has TRBV9 and TRBJ2-3, with D tentatively TRBD2 (7 bases). Germline V gives CDR1 SGDLS, CDR2 YYNGEE. Trimming stripped 0 bases from V and 6 bases from J, with 11 bases between. This CDR3 has 14 residues.

The V gene is TRBV20-1, the J gene TRBJ2-1; no firm D call. Germline values: CDR1 DFQATT, CDR2 SNEGSKA (reference sequence). This CDR3 spans 10 amino acids. Trimming took 4 bases from V and 4 from J, leaving 2 bases between them. The CDR3 nucleotides read TGCAGTGCTACTTACAATGAGCAGTTCTTC. This sequence encodes CSATYNEQFF.

This rearrangement joins TRBV5-1 to TRBJ2-1; maybe TRBD2 (6 bases). Between the trimmed V and J ends, which lost 2 bases and 1 base, there was a span of 13 bases. This CDR3 comprises 16 residues. Germline values: CDR1 SGHRS, CDR2 YFSETQ. DNA for the CDR3: TGCGCCAGCAGCTTTATGGCGGGACCGTCCTACAATGAGCAGTTCTTC. Translating gives CASSFMAGPSYNEQFF.

This chain links TRBV27 with TRBJ2-3; 7 nucleotides match TRBD2. Germline values: CDR1 MNHEY, CDR2 SMNVEV (reference sequence). This CDR3 region has 12 residues. V lost 5 bases and J lost 10; bases outside the gene matches: 6. DNA for the CDR3: TGTGCCAGCAGTGCGCCGGGGGGTGCGCAGTATTTT. Translated: CASSAPGGAQYF.

This sequence joins TRBV5-8 and TRBJ1-2; D might be TRBD1 (5 bases). The ends were cut back, 4 bases at V and 5 bases at J, with 15 bases in the middle. Germline V gene sequence: CDR1 SGHTS, CDR2 YDEGEE. The CDR3 extends over 14 amino acids. As DNA, the CDR3 is TGTGCCAGCAGCCCAGGTAGACAGTTTTATGGCTACACCTTC. This codes for CASSPGRQFYGYTF.

This clone was recorded only once. The chain is built from TRBV7-9 and TRBJ1-4, with TRBD1 matching over 8 bases. CDR3 length: 15 residues. J lost 6 bases, V lost 5 bases, and 8 bases had no gene match. Germline V gene sequence: CDR1 SEHNR, CDR2 FQNEAQ (reference sequence). DNA of the CDR3: TGTGCCAGCAGCCCCCCGACAGGGGTTCATGAAAAACTGTTTTTT. It codes for CASSPPTGVHEKLFF.

This chain links TRBV5-6 with TRBJ2-7, with TRBD2 as a possible D gene (6 bases). Looked up from germline, CDR1 is SGHDT and CDR2 is YYEEEE. The CDR3 runs 15 residues. Trimming stripped 4 bases from V and 6 bases from J, with 20 bases between. CDR3 residues: CASSRPGLHMGEQYF. The CDR3 coding sequence is TGTGCCAGCAGCAGGCCGGGACTGCACATGGGCGAGCAGTACTTC.

In its sample, this clone was seen a few times. The chain links TRBV5-1 to TRBJ1-4; D is unclear. Trimming removed 4 bases at V and 6 bases at J, with 16 bases between. Germline assignment: CDR1 SGHRS and CDR2 YFSETQ. The CDR3 loop spans 15 amino acids. The CDR3 DNA reads as TGCGCCAGCAGCCCCCGAGAAATCGAGGATGAAAAACTGTTTTTT. It yields the protein CASSPREIEDEKLFF.

The genes are TRBV11-2 and TRBJ2-2; TRBD1 is a possible D gene (6 bases). Trimming shortened V by 4 bases and J by 7 bases, and 10 bases separated the two germline ends. Germline-derived CDR1 and CDR2 are SGHAT and FQNNGV. The CDR3 totals 13 residues. The DNA of the CDR3 is TGTGCCAGCAGCTCAGGGGATGGCGGGGAGCTGTTTTTT. This gives the protein CASSSGDGGELFF. The full variable domain, its missing parts supplied by reference TRBV11-2 and TRBJ2-2, is EAGVAQSPRYKIIEKRQSVAFWCNPISGHATLYWYQQILGQGPKLLIQFQNNGVVDDSQLPKDRFSAERLKGVDSTLKIQPAKLEDSAVYLCASSSGDGGELFFGEGSRLTVL.

This rearrangement joins TRBV4-2 to TRBJ2-5, with 8 nucleotides matching TRBD1. The CDR3 loop spans 17 amino acids. Trimming cost V 1 base and J 0 bases; bases outside gene matches: 7. The germline V gene encodes CDR1 LGHNA and CDR2 YNFKEQ. This chain's CDR3 is CASSQVGGQAYQETQYF. CDR3 sequence (DNA): TGTGCCAGCAGCCAAGTTGGGGGACAGGCTTACCAAGAGACCCAGTACTTC.

Comments on this clone: The same CDR3 also results from other DNA sequences found in this sample. This chain uses TRBV18 with TRBJ2-5; D is ambiguous. The CDR3 has 12 amino acids. The V gene's germline CDR1 is KGHSH and CDR2 LQKENI. Trimming stripped 1 base from V and 5 bases from J, with 5 bases between. The CDR3 sequence: CASSPQRETQYF. For the CDR3, the DNA is TGTGCCAGCTCACCACAGCGTGAGACCCAGTACTTC.

V usage is TRBV2 and J usage is TRBJ2-3, with D possibly being TRBD2 (6 bases). V lost 6 bases and J lost 0, with 16 bases in between. The germline V gene encodes CDR1 SNHLY and CDR2 FYNNEI. The CDR3 runs to 16 residues. This chain's CDR3 is CASRILAAASTDTQYF. For the CDR3, the DNA is TGTGCCAGCAGGATCTTAGCGGCTGCTAGCACAGATACGCAGTATTTT. The full variable domain, rest sourced from reference TRBV2 and TRBJ2-3, is EPEVTQTPSHQVTQMGQEVILRCVPISNHLYFYWYRQILGQKVEFLVSFYNNEISEKSEIFDDQFSVERPDGSNFTLKIRSTKLEDSAMYFCASRILAAASTDTQYFGPGTRLTVL.

In this sample, this clone turned up a few times. The gene calls are TRBV7-2 and TRBJ1-1; possibly TRBD1 for D (5 bases). This CDR3 region has 11 residues. Germline V lookup: CDR1 SGHTA, CDR2 FQGNSA. Between the trimmed V and J ends, which lost 9 bases and 11 bases, there was a span of 16 bases. The CDR3 DNA reads as TGTGCCAGTCGGAAGGGGTTTTGGGCTTTCTTT. Translating gives CASRKGFWAFF.

This sequence joins TRBV11-2 and TRBJ1-5; 7 positions agree with TRBD1. Germline values: CDR1 SGHAT, CDR2 FQNNGV. The CDR3 extends over 15 amino acids. Trimming at V came to 1 base and at J to 2 bases, leaving 2 bases not matched to a gene. As DNA, the CDR3 is TGTGCCAGCAGCTTAGGCGACAGGGGCAATCAGCCCCAGCATTTT. Residues: CASSLGDRGNQPQHF.

V is TRBV10-2 and J is TRBJ2-7; 12 bases map to TRBD1. CDR1 is WSHSY, CDR2 SAAADI, per germline. The CDR3 is 15 residues long. V was pared by 6 bases and J by 4 bases, with 7 bases of the junction left unmatched. This CDR3 is CASSKKGQGAYEQYF. The CDR3 nucleotides read TGCGCCAGCAGCAAGAAGGGACAGGGGGCTTACGAGCAGTACTTC.

This chain links TRBV7-6 with TRBJ2-1, with TRBD1 matching over 8 bases. The CDR3 is made up of 15 amino acids. CDR1 SGHVS and CDR2 FNYEAQ come from the germline V gene. J lost 8 bases, V lost 1 base, and 7 bases had no gene match. The CDR3 is CASSLEGTGQDEQFF. In nucleotides, the CDR3 is TGTGCCAGCAGCTTAGAGGGGACAGGCCAGGATGAGCAGTTCTTC.